These 13 T cell receptor beta chains originate from one sample sequenced in a study of regulatory T cells in long-lasting Graves disease. Libraries of TCR beta came from iRepertoire HTBI primers plus Arm-PCR of CDR3 regions. TCRdb reprocessed the multiplex PCR reads via MiXCR and lists one record per CDR3 protein. The sample gives about 440,000 distinct CDR3 sequences, about 15% of which show up once; around 17% is in the top ten. Time point noted: newly diagnosed GD, antithyroid drugs for less than 3 months. With RNA extracted from PBMCs as input, the TCR library was made. These data are also associated with another study on T cells in Graves' hyperthyroidism and ophthalmopathy.

Here the sequenced sample was peripheral blood mononuclear cells (PBMCs), taken at new diagnosis, from a patient treated with antithyroid drugs. The source of these receptors is a woman aged 25 to 39 with Graves disease.

A word on this clonotype: This may come from a read error, since a much larger clone is one base off. The chain uses TRBV6-1 and TRBJ1-2; 9 bases line up with TRBD1. CDR1 and CDR2 (germline): MNHNS, SASEGT. The CDR3 has 16 residues. CDR3 bases: TGTACCAGCATGGGTCAGGGGACAGGGCTATTCTATGGCTACACCTTC. It yields the protein CTSMGQGTGLFYGYTF.

This clonotype was seen a handful of times. V usage is TRBV24-1 and J usage is TRBJ1-2; 8 bases map to TRBD1. Germline lookup yields CDR1 KGHDR and CDR2 SFDVKD. This CDR3 is 13 amino acids long. With V trimmed by 1 base and J by 8 bases, 2 bases remained unmatched. CDR3: CATSDLGDRGYTF. CDR3 nucleotides: TGTGCCACCAGTGATTTAGGGGACAGGGGCTACACCTTC.

In its sample, this clonotype was seen a few times. This may come from a read error, since a much larger clone is one base off. The chain combines TRBV27 with TRBJ2-1; D is possibly TRBD2 (5 bases). V lost 7 bases and J 0 bases, leaving 10 bases between the germline ends. Germline CDR1 is MNHEY and CDR2 is SMNVEV (reference sequence). The CDR3 spans 14 residues. The DNA for the CDR3 is TGTGCCAGCAAGGACTTCCTCTCCTACAATGAGCAGTTCTTC. It translates to CASKDFLSYNEQFF.

This clonotype was detected only a few times. The genes are TRBV12-3 or TRBV12-4 and TRBJ1-1, with D unclear. The CDR3 length is 12 residues. V dropped 5 bases and J dropped 7 bases, with 11 bases sitting between them. In nucleotides, the CDR3 is TGTGCCAGCAGTACCTCCATCGTTGAAGCTTTCTTT. Translated: CASSTSIVEAFF.

The genes are TRBV19 and TRBJ2-2, with TRBD2 matching 12 bases. CDR1 and CDR2 (germline): LNHDA, SQIVND (reference sequence). CDR3 length: 17 residues. Losses at the gene ends were 4 bases for V and 3 bases for J; bases not matched to a gene: 6. This chain's CDR3 is CASSTETSGRYTGELFF. The CDR3 coding sequence is TGTGCCAGTAGTACCGAAACTAGCGGGAGGTACACCGGGGAGCTGTTTTTT.

The chain is built from TRBV27 and TRBJ2-5; possible D gene TRBD2, 6 bases. The CDR3 has 16 residues. V lost 5 bases and J 3 bases, leaving 19 bases between the germline ends. Germline loops: CDR1 MNHEY, CDR2 SMNVEV (reference sequence). This CDR3 reads CASSQRPGRDEETQYF. CDR3 coding DNA: TGTGCCAGCAGTCAACGGCCCGGGCGGGATGAAGAGACCCAGTACTTC.

The chain uses TRBV4-1 and TRBJ2-2; 7 bases agree with TRBD1. CDR3 length: 15 amino acids. J gave up 4 bases and V 3 bases, and 5 bases lay outside the gene matches. Looked up from germline, CDR1 is MGHRA and CDR2 is YSYEKL. The CDR3 DNA reads as TGCGCCAGCAGCCAGAGGGCAGGGGGCACCGGGGAGCTGTTTTTT. It codes for CASSQRAGGTGELFF.

CDR3 coding DNA: TGCGCCAGCAGCCAACAAGGGGCCCTACTGAGGGATGAGCAGTTCTTC. As protein: CASSQQGALLRDEQFF. V and J are TRBV4-1 and TRBJ2-1; D is possibly TRBD1 or TRBD2 (5 bases each). This CDR3 has 16 residues. V was pared by 2 bases and J by 8 bases, with 19 bases between. Looked up from germline, CDR1 is MGHRA and CDR2 is YSYEKL.

This clonotype has at least ten counts. The chain is built from TRBV12-3 or TRBV12-4 and TRBJ1-5, with D possibly TRBD1 on 5 matching bases. The CDR3 sequence is 12 residues long. Trimming pared 6 bases from V and 7 bases from J, leaving 10 bases between. CDR3 DNA: TGTGCCAGCAGCTTTTCAGGGCAGCCCCAGCATTTT. Protein sequence: CASSFSGQPQHF.

This clonotype showed up many times. The chain combines TRBV6-1 with TRBJ2-7; 12 bases fit TRBD1. The length of the CDR3 is 14 residues. Losses at the gene ends were 6 bases for V and 6 bases for J; bases not matched to a gene: 6. Germline V CDR1 and CDR2: MNHNS, SASEGT. The CDR3 is CASRTGTGGREQYF. CDR3 DNA: TGTGCCAGCAGGACCGGGACAGGGGGCCGCGAGCAGTACTTC.

A note on this clonotype: This may arise from a read error, as a much more abundant clone is one base away. Here the CDR3 omits its conserved ending phenylalanine or tryptophan, so a read error is the likely source. The chain joins TRBV28 to TRBJ1-1; D call uncertain. This CDR3 spans 15 amino acids. V lost 2 bases to trimming and J lost 0 bases, with 10 bases between them. Germline V gene sequence: CDR1 MDHEN, CDR2 SYDVKM. The CDR3 DNA follows: TGTGCCAGCAGTTTAAACCAGGTCATGAACACTGAAGCTTTCTAT. The encoded protein is CASSLNQVMNTEAFY.

This clonotype was counted ten times or more. The genes are TRBV20-1 and TRBJ2-7; D is unresolved. CDR1 is DFQATT, CDR2 SNEGSKA, per germline (reference sequence). V lost 1 base and J 9 bases, leaving 7 bases between the germline ends. CDR3 length: 10 residues. The CDR3 loop is CSARGRRQYF. In nucleotides, the CDR3 is TGCAGTGCTAGAGGGAGACGGCAGTACTTC.

This clonotype was found a few times. The chain recombines TRBV5-1 with TRBJ2-1; 12 bases match TRBD2. This CDR3 contains 18 residues. Germline V gives CDR1 SGHRS, CDR2 YFSETQ. With 4 bases clipped from V and 0 bases from J, the junction kept 8 bases outside the gene matches. CDR3 protein: CASSELAGGPSSYNEQFF. The CDR3 DNA is TGCGCCAGCAGCGAGCTAGCGGGAGGGCCAAGCTCCTACAATGAGCAGTTCTTC.